These 11 T cell receptor beta chains originate from one sample sequenced in a study of cytotoxic CD8 clonotypes in ibrutinib-treated CLL. The method was immunoSEQ multiplex PCR; TCRdb's version includes in-frame clones alone and lacks a portion of them. The sample yields some 160,000 clones, 70% to 85% seen once. The sample consisted of PBMCs, taken after 12 months of ibrutinib treatment. The receptors were gathered from a human donor with chronic lymphocytic leukemia.

This chain connects TRBV7-3 to TRBJ1-1; no firm D call. V was trimmed by 2 bases and J by 1 base, leaving 5 bases between them. CDR3 size: 13 residues. Per the germline V gene, CDR1 is SGHTA and CDR2 is FQGTGA. The CDR3 loop reads CASSLSQNTEAFF. In DNA, the CDR3 is TGTGCCAGCAGCTTATCCCAGAACACTGAAGCTTTCTTT.

V and J are TRBV27 and TRBJ2-2, with D tentatively TRBD1 (6 bases). This CDR3 is built from 13 residues. Germline-derived CDR1 and CDR2 are MNHEY and SMNVEV (reference sequence). Trimming pared 4 bases from V and 5 bases from J, leaving 8 bases between. CDR3 nucleotides: TGTGCCAGCAGTTATACAGGGACCGGGGAGCTGTTTTTT. This sequence encodes CASSYTGTGELFF.

The chain links TRBV5-4 to TRBJ1-2; D unresolved. Per the germline V gene, CDR1 is SGHNT and CDR2 is YYREEE (reference sequence). V lost 7 bases to trimming and J lost 4 bases, with 14 bases between them. The CDR3 is 13 amino acids. CDR3 nucleotides: TGTGCCAGCTCCCGTCCGGAGGGCTATGGCTACACCTTC. It encodes CASSRPEGYGYTF.

The chain couples TRBV4-1 to TRBJ1-2; D perhaps matches TRBD1 (6 bases). CDR3 length equals 14 residues. In germline, CDR1 is MGHRA, CDR2 YSYEKL. The ends were cut back, 0 bases at V and 4 bases at J, with 9 bases in the middle. CDR3 nucleotides: TGCGCCAGCAGCCAAGAGGGGGCTTTCTATGGCTACACCTTC. Residues: CASSQEGAFYGYTF.

The chain employs TRBV6-1 and TRBJ2-1, with 9 positions matching TRBD1. Germline V CDR1 and CDR2: MNHNS, SASEGT. The CDR3 is 19 residues long. V was pared by 1 base and J by 3 bases, with 13 bases of the junction left unmatched. Here the CDR3 reads CASSEGVVVRDRDYNEQFF. The CDR3 DNA reads as TGTGCCAGCAGTGAAGGTGTCGTGGTGAGGGACAGGGACTACAATGAGCAGTTCTTC.

The CDR3 spells CASSFGGQGDYGYTF. The CDR3 DNA reads TGTGCCAGCAGCTTCGGTGGACAGGGCGACTATGGCTACACCTTC. V usage is TRBV5-4 and J usage is TRBJ1-2, with 8 bases matching TRBD1. Looked up from germline, CDR1 is SGHNT and CDR2 is YYREEE (reference sequence). This CDR3 region has 15 residues. The junction had 6 bases not matched to a gene; V was cut back by 2 bases and J by 3 bases.

The chain recombines TRBV18 with TRBJ1-1; D perhaps matches TRBD1 (5 bases). Germline assignment: CDR1 KGHSH and CDR2 LQKENI. This CDR3 is 13 amino acids long. Trimming took 6 bases from V and 6 from J, leaving 14 bases between them. CDR3 in DNA: TGTGCCAGCTCGACCCGCGGGGGGTCTGAAGCTTTCTTT. This codes for CASSTRGGSEAFF.

The chain carries TRBV10-3 and TRBJ2-3; the match to TRBD2 covers 10 bases. The trim removed 5 bases at V and 6 bases at J, leaving 14 bases unmatched. Germline assignment: CDR1 ENHRY and CDR2 SYGVKD. This CDR3 has 17 amino acids. The CDR3 is CAISPTQRTSGTDTQYF. The DNA for the CDR3 is TGTGCCATCAGTCCGACGCAAAGGACTAGCGGAACGGATACGCAGTATTTT.

The chain recombines TRBV7-9 with TRBJ2-3; 7 bases fit TRBD1. CDR1 and CDR2 (germline): SEHNR, FQNEAQ (reference sequence). The CDR3 loop spans 16 amino acids. The V segment lost 4 bases and the J segment 2 bases; nucleotides outside the gene matches: 9. CDR3 coding DNA: TGTGCCAGCAGCTCTGGGGACAGATACCTCACAGATACGCAGTATTTT. This gives the protein CASSSGDRYLTDTQYF.

In the case of this clone: The CDR3 does not close with the conserved phenylalanine or tryptophan, likely indicating a read error. This sequence joins TRBV28 and TRBJ1-2; 7 bases are a match to TRBD1. The V and J ends lost 4 bases and 7 bases, in that order; junction bases with no gene match: 6. The CDR3 sequence is 13 residues long. The V gene's germline CDR1 is MDHEN and CDR2 SYDVKM. Here the CDR3 DNA reads TGTGCCAGCAGTTGGAGGGGGCGAGGTGGCTACACCCTC. Translated: CASSWRGRGGYTL.

A few counts support this clone. V usage is TRBV9 and J usage is TRBJ1-3, with TRBD1 identical over 7 bases. Per the germline V gene, CDR1 is SGDLS and CDR2 is YYNGEE. V gave up 3 bases and J gave up 4 bases; unmatched junction bases: 10. This CDR3 comprises 16 residues. For the CDR3, the DNA is TGTGCCAGCAGCGCGGACAGGCCCGGGCTCGGAAACACCATATATTTT. It yields the protein CASSADRPGLGNTIYF.